This TCR beta chain was captured in a study of T cell responses to AZD1222 COVID-19 vaccine. Study observations and caveats: Only after the peak T cell response were repertoires sampled. The span of vaccine-associated CD4 TCRs extended across spike, with dominance at 160-218 and 743-854. White British ancestry dominated among donors, who included more females, and clonal diversity was possibly underestimated. At baseline, just five to seven AZD1222 recipients tested seropositive.

This clone has only one observation. What it binds is not known. Germline trimming cut 1 base from V and 7 bases from J; bases unmatched to any gene: 2. The CDR3 has 13 residues. Germline values: CDR1 SGHAT, CDR2 FQNNGV. Assay: immunoSEQ multiplex PCR; the TCRdb copy retains only in-frame clones and omits some. The sample records fewer than 120,000 clones, about four fifths being singletons. This chain links TRBV11-2 with TRBJ1-2; 8 bases are shared with TRBD1. This specimen was peripheral blood, taken on day 0 of AZD1222 vaccination. The TCR comes from an adult in good health. This CDR3 is CASSLVQGAGYTF. CDR3 nucleotides: TGTGCCAGCAGCTTAGTCCAGGGGGCTGGCTACACCTTC.